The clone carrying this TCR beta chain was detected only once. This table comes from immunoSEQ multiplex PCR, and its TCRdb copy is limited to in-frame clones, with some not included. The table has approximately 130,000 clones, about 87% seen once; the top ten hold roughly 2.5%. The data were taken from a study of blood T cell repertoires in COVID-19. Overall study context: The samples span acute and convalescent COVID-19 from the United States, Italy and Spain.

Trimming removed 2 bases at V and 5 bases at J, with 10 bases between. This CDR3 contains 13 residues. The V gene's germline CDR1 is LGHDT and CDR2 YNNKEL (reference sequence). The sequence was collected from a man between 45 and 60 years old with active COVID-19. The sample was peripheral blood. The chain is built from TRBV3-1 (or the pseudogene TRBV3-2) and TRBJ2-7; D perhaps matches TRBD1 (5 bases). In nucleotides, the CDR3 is TGTGCCAGCAGCCAAAAGGGGTCCCACGAGCAGTACTTC. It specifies CASSQKGSHEQYF.